The next 18 T cell receptor beta chains were all read from a single sample in a study of blood T cells in healthy people across ages (dated by TCRdb to the mid-2010s). The method was 5' RACE. The sequencer was an Illumina HiSeq 2500. A second PCR of roughly 6 to 12 cycles was run with a J-beta primer mix and a sample-barcoded 5' primer. Using fastp at Q25 and MiXCR, TCRdb reprocessed the public reads and kept productive beta chains. Rows matching on CDR3 protein sequence are summarized as one entry with the most common DNA and genes. The sample table contains around 780,000 distinct CDR3 sequences; only one count was recorded for under 30% of them. Clones ranked in the top ten supply 3% of the sample. The same data also contributed to another study, on T cells of mothers and their children.

Sequences were obtained from blood. The receptors here all came from a boy aged 10-17 years in good health.

The chain uses TRBV4-2 and TRBJ2-3, with 9 positions matching TRBD2. V lost 0 bases, J lost 1 base, and 8 bases stayed unmatched. Germline assignment: CDR1 LGHNA and CDR2 YNFKEQ. This CDR3 has 18 amino acids. CDR3: CASSQEGRSGGRTDTQYF. The CDR3 coding sequence is TGTGCCAGCAGCCAAGAAGGACGCAGCGGGGGGCGCACAGATACGCAGTATTTT.

In its sample, this clonotype was seen a few times. The CDR3 here is CATTPSDGTDTQYF. The CDR3 DNA reads as TGTGCCACCACTCCCTCGGACGGGACAGATACGCAGTATTTT. The chain joins TRBV24-1 to TRBJ2-3; D is unclear. This CDR3 has 14 amino acids. Per the germline V gene, CDR1 is KGHDR and CDR2 is SFDVKD. V lost 8 bases and J lost 3, with 14 bases in between.

The V gene is TRBV11-2, the J gene TRBJ2-3, with TRBD2 matching 8 bases. Germline CDR1 SGHAT, CDR2 FQNNGV. This CDR3 comprises 16 residues. Trimming took 6 bases from V and 0 from J; bases not matched to a gene: 8. The CDR3 nucleotides read TGTGCCAGCAGTTGGGAGCGGGGGCCTAGCACAGATACGCAGTATTTT. It translates to CASSWERGPSTDTQYF.

This clonotype has a handful of counts. The chain has TRBV7-8 and TRBJ2-5; 8 bases agree with TRBD2. J was trimmed by 7 bases and V by 5 bases; bases with no gene match: 15. This CDR3 has 16 residues. The germline gives CDR1 SGHVS, CDR2 FQNEAQ. The CDR3 sequence: CASSDRRGASVRTQYF. The DNA for the CDR3 is TGTGCCAGCAGCGATCGGCGGGGGGCCTCGGTTCGGACCCAGTACTTC.

This clonotype was found a few times. The V and J genes are TRBV27 and TRBJ2-7; TRBD2 aligns across 7 bases. The CDR3 runs 14 residues. Germline values: CDR1 MNHEY, CDR2 SMNVEV (reference sequence). The ends lost 7 bases at V and 1 base at J; junction bases unmatched: 7. This chain's CDR3 is CASIGMGGSYEQYF. In DNA form, the CDR3 reads TGTGCCAGCATCGGGATGGGGGGGTCCTACGAGCAGTACTTC.

This clonotype occurred a few times. The chain carries TRBV20-1 and TRBJ2-5, with 11 bases aligning to TRBD2. There are 14 residues in the CDR3. CDR1 and CDR2 from the germline V gene are DFQATT and SNEGSKA (reference sequence). With 5 bases clipped from V and 4 bases from J, the junction kept 6 bases outside the gene matches. This chain's CDR3 is CSARLAGGRETQYF. CDR3 nucleotides: TGCAGTGCTCGCCTAGCGGGGGGTCGAGAGACCCAGTACTTC.

This clonotype was found once. The J gene is TRBJ2-3, the V gene TRBV7-9; possibly TRBD2 for D (5 bases). V lost 4 bases, J lost 2 bases, and 16 bases lay in between. The CDR3 extends over 16 amino acids. Germline V CDR1 and CDR2: SEHNR, FQNEAQ (reference sequence). The CDR3 protein is CASSYSLSGFTDTQYF. The CDR3 nucleotides are TGTGCCAGCAGCTATTCGTTGAGCGGATTCACAGATACGCAGTATTTT.

This chain joins TRBV29-1 and TRBJ2-5; D is unresolved. The J call may be mistaken, given a closer DNA end match to TRBJ2-7. Germline CDR1 and CDR2: SQVTM and ANQGSEA. The CDR3 runs 13 residues. CDR3 in amino acids: CSVEVTATAEQYF. CDR3 in DNA: TGCAGCGTTGAAGTCACGGCTACAGCCGAGCAGTACTTC.

This clonotype has a handful of counts. The rearrangement uses TRBV30 and TRBJ2-5, with 7 bases identical to TRBD1. The J call may be faulty, since TRBJ2-7 better matches the DNA end. The length of the CDR3 is 13 residues. Germline loops: CDR1 GTSNPN, CDR2 SVGIG (reference sequence). CDR3 loop: CAWSDRGLYEQYF. DNA for the CDR3: TGTGCCTGGAGTGACAGGGGTCTCTACGAGCAGTACTTC.

The chain combines TRBV10-2 with TRBJ1-2; 8 bases fit TRBD1. Germline V gene lookup returns CDR1 WSHSY and CDR2 SAAADI. This CDR3 spans 14 amino acids. J gave up 7 bases and V 0 bases, and 4 bases lay outside the gene matches. The CDR3 is CASSESGTGIGYTF. As DNA, the CDR3 is TGCGCCAGCAGTGAGTCAGGGACAGGTATTGGCTACACCTTC.

The chain employs TRBV9 and TRBJ2-5; D tentatively fits TRBD1 or TRBD2 (5 bases each). Germline CDR1 and CDR2: SGDLS and YYNGEE. V lost 4 bases and J 2 bases, leaving 9 bases between the germline ends. The CDR3 is 13 residues long. CDR3 sequence (DNA): TGTGCCAGCAGCACTAGGGGTCAAGAGACCCAGTACTTC. Protein: CASSTRGQETQYF. Full variable domain (remainder filled in from reference TRBV9 and TRBJ2-5): DSGVTQTPKHLITATGQRVTLRCSPRSGDLSVYWYQQSLDQGLQFLIQYYNGEERAKGNILERFSAQQFPDLHSELNLSSLELGDSALYFCASSTRGQETQYFGPGTRLLVL.

This sequence joins TRBV24-1 and TRBJ1-2, with no clear D. Trimming shortened V by 3 bases and J by 3 bases, and 10 bases separated the two germline ends. This CDR3 is built from 14 residues. Germline CDR1 reads KGHDR; CDR2 reads SFDVKD. CDR3 sequence reads: CATSDRWGYYGYTF. The CDR3 region has the DNA TGTGCCACCAGTGATCGTTGGGGATACTATGGCTACACCTTC.

Only a few counts were recorded for this clonotype. V gene TRBV2 combines with J gene TRBJ2-3; TRBD1 is a possible D gene (7 bases). The V end lost 0 bases, the J end lost 7 bases, and 20 bases lay between the germline ends. The CDR3 has 17 amino acids. CDR1 is SNHLY, CDR2 FYNNEI, per germline. The CDR3 coding sequence is TGTGCCAGCAGTGAAGCCCGGGGGAGGACAGGACCGAATACGCAGTATTTT. This gives the protein CASSEARGRTGPNTQYF.

V gene TRBV3-1 combines with J gene TRBJ2-1; TRBD2 is a possible D gene (7 bases). CDR1 is LGHDT and CDR2 is YNNKEL in the germline V gene (reference sequence). V was shortened by 4 bases and J by 5 bases, with 18 bases between the two germline ends. There are 16 residues in the CDR3. DNA of the CDR3: TGTGCCAGCAGCCTAAGGAGGGGGGGACTCCACAATGAGCAGTTCTTC. This codes for CASSLRRGGLHNEQFF.

This chain joins TRBV15 and TRBJ2-5; TRBD1 aligns across 7 bases. The CDR3 extends over 16 amino acids. Germline V gene lookup returns CDR1 LNHNV and CDR2 YYDKDF (reference sequence). The J segment lost 2 bases and the V segment lost 5 bases, leaving 11 bases of the junction unmatched. CDR3 nucleotides: TGTGCCACCAGCCCCTTCCGGGACAGATTACAAGAGACCCAGTACTTC. Amino acid sequence: CATSPFRDRLQETQYF.

This clonotype has a single count. The rearrangement uses TRBV5-1 and TRBJ2-5; a weak D match, TRBD1 (5 bases). Germline loops: CDR1 SGHRS, CDR2 YFSETQ. Between the trimmed V and J ends, which lost 0 bases and 5 bases, there was a span of 20 bases. The CDR3 has 17 residues. The CDR3: CASSLGRAGPSAETQYF. The CDR3 coding sequence is TGCGCCAGCAGCTTGGGTCGCGCAGGGCCAAGCGCGGAGACCCAGTACTTC.

This chain links TRBV9 with TRBJ2-7; D is perhaps TRBD2 (6 bases). The germline V gene encodes CDR1 SGDLS and CDR2 YYNGEE. The ends were cut back, 4 bases at V and 7 bases at J, with 18 bases in the middle. This CDR3 is 14 amino acids long. The CDR3 region has the DNA TGTGCCAGCAGCCTAAGCGGGCAGACGGAGGAGCAGTACTTC. Amino acids: CASSLSGQTEEQYF.

V usage is TRBV29-1 and J usage is TRBJ2-4, with 7 positions matching TRBD1. From germline, CDR1 is SQVTM and CDR2 ANQGSEA. The CDR3 extends over 13 amino acids. The V segment lost 0 bases and the J segment 6 bases; nucleotides outside the gene matches: 2. The DNA of the CDR3 is TGCAGCGTTGAAGAAGGGGGCGGAAACATTCAGTACTTC. It is translated as CSVEEGGGNIQYF.